The 5 T cell receptor beta chains given below trace back to one sample, sequenced in a study of blood T cell repertoires in COVID-19. Measured with immunoSEQ multiplex PCR; TCRdb has only the in-frame clones, and not every one. This sample has 100,000 to 150,000 clones, with 75% to 90% found just once. Material for sequencing was peripheral blood. The receptors were gathered from a man aged 55-75 years with COVID-19, enrolled during active disease.

The chain combines TRBV7-2 with TRBJ1-1, with D tentatively TRBD1 (6 bases). Trimming shortened V by 7 bases and J by 4 bases, and 13 bases separated the two germline ends. Germline V gene data show CDR1 as SGHTA and CDR2 as FQGNSA. This CDR3 has 13 amino acids. In DNA form, the CDR3 reads TGTGCCAGCAAAGGGGGTGGTGGCACTGAAGCTTTCTTT. Its translation: CASKGGGGTEAFF.

The chain has TRBV21-1 and TRBJ1-3. TRBV21-1 is a known pseudogene. The CDR3 spans 17 residues. The CDR3 DNA reads as TGTGCCAGCAGCGACGCCGGGACTACCACCTCTGGAAACACCATATATTTT. Residues: CASSDAGTTTSGNTIYF.

This clone was seen only once. The rearrangement links TRBV15 to TRBJ1-1; no clear D. The CDR3 runs 13 residues. V lost 1 base to trimming and J lost 6 bases, with 9 bases between them. Germline loops: CDR1 LNHNV, CDR2 YYDKDF (reference sequence). This CDR3 reads CATSRGWASEAFF. CDR3 nucleotide sequence: TGTGCCACCAGCAGAGGCTGGGCATCTGAAGCTTTCTTT. The whole variable domain, remainder taken from reference TRBV15 and TRBJ1-1, is DAMVIQNPRYQVTQFGKPVTLSCSQTLNHNVMYWYQQKSSQAPKLLFHYYDKDFNNEADTPDNFQSRRPNTSFCFLDIRSPGLGDTAMYLCATSRGWASEAFFGQGTRLTVV.

The V gene is TRBV3-1 (or the pseudogene TRBV3-2), the J gene TRBJ2-3, with 7 bases that match TRBD2. V shed 3 bases and J 6 bases; nucleotides not matched to a gene: 6. The CDR3 consists of 14 residues. Germline V lookup: CDR1 LGHDT, CDR2 YNNKEL (reference sequence). The chain's CDR3 is CASSQSGGEDTQYF. CDR3 coding DNA: TGTGCCAGCAGCCAGTCGGGGGGAGAGGATACGCAGTATTTT.

The V and J genes are TRBV18 and TRBJ2-2; the match to TRBD1 covers 7 bases. J was trimmed by 0 bases and V by 0 bases; bases with no gene match: 1. The CDR3 is made up of 16 amino acids. Germline V gene sequence: CDR1 KGHSH, CDR2 LQKENI. CDR3: CASSPPGTANTGELFF. Written as DNA, the CDR3 is TGTGCCAGCTCACCACCGGGGACAGCGAACACCGGGGAGCTGTTTTTT.